Presented here are 24 T cell receptor beta chains from one specimen sequenced in a study of shared clonotypes between healthy human individuals. Measured with immunoSEQ multiplex PCR; TCRdb has only the in-frame clones, and not every one. The table records about 2.3 million clones, 80% to 95% of them present only once. Sequencing was performed on naive CD4+ T cells from PBMCs. Stated subset: CD45RA+ positively selected. Every receptor here comes from a man younger than 35 in good health. Some clones in this sample may be carry-over from other donors' samples.

The chain employs TRBV6-6 and TRBJ1-1, with TRBD1 identical over 7 bases. V was pared by 7 bases and J by 1 base, with 6 bases of the junction left unmatched. There are 14 residues in the CDR3. CDR1 and CDR2 (germline): MNHNY, SVGAGI (reference sequence). The CDR3 loop reads CASTLGGGNTEAFF. Here the CDR3 DNA reads TGTGCCAGCACCTTAGGGGGCGGGAACACTGAAGCTTTCTTT.

V is TRBV7-9 and J is TRBJ1-1, with 7 bases identical to TRBD1. J gave up 4 bases and V 5 bases, and 16 bases lay outside the gene matches. The CDR3 loop spans 17 amino acids. Germline values: CDR1 SEHNR, CDR2 FQNEAQ (reference sequence). The CDR3 region has the DNA TGTGCCAGCAGCCCCCACACCCGACAGGGTTGGAGCACTGAAGCTTTCTTT. This translates into CASSPHTRQGWSTEAFF. The whole variable domain, remainder taken from reference TRBV7-9 and TRBJ1-1, is DTGVSQNPRHKITKRGQNVTFRCDPISEHNRLYWYRQTLGQGPEFLTYFQNEAQLEKSRLLSDRFSAERPKGSFSTLEIQRTEQGDSAMYLCASSPHTRQGWSTEAFFGQGTRLTVV.

This chain uses TRBV6-4 with TRBJ1-2; D is uncertain. Germline V CDR1 and CDR2: MRHNA, SNTAGT. Trimming cost V 3 bases and J 6 bases, with 11 bases left between them. This CDR3 contains 13 residues. CDR3 nucleotide sequence: TGTGCCAGCAGTGAAACAGCCGGGCATGGCTACACCTTC. This translates into CASSETAGHGYTF.

The chain has TRBV7-2 and TRBJ2-3; 9 nucleotides align to TRBD2. Germline trimming cut 1 base from V and 7 bases from J; bases unmatched to any gene: 3. The CDR3 spans 14 residues. CDR1 and CDR2 (germline): SGHTA, FQGNSA. CDR3 nucleotide sequence: TGTGCCAGCAGCTTAGAGCTAGCGGGGAATACGCAGTATTTT. Amino acids: CASSLELAGNTQYF.

This clone occurred once. The chain recombines TRBV7-2 with TRBJ2-3; D may correspond to TRBD1 or TRBD2 (5 bases each). The CDR3 runs to 13 residues. The V gene lost 6 bases and the J gene lost 2 bases, with 9 bases spanning the gap. The germline CDR1 and CDR2 sequences are SGHTA and FQGNSA. CDR3 sequence: CASRSGTTDTQYF. The CDR3 coding sequence is TGTGCCAGCAGATCCGGGACCACAGATACGCAGTATTTT.

The chain uses TRBV5-1 and TRBJ2-5; D possibly corresponds to TRBD2 (5 bases). Trimming pared 4 bases from V and 0 bases from J, leaving 10 bases between. The CDR3 covers 14 residues. Looked up from germline, CDR1 is SGHRS and CDR2 is YFSETQ. This CDR3 reads CASSPSGYQETQYF. The CDR3, as DNA: TGCGCCAGCAGCCCTTCGGGGTACCAAGAGACCCAGTACTTC. Based on the CDR3 plus reference TRBV5-1 and TRBJ2-5, the full variable domain is KAGVTQTPRYLIKTRGQQVTLSCSPISGHRSVSWYQQTPGQGLQFLFEYFSETQRNKGNFPGRFSGRQFSNSRSEMNVSTLELGDSALYLCASSPSGYQETQYFGPGTRLLVL.

The chain recombines TRBV5-1 with TRBJ1-2, with 7 positions matching TRBD1. From germline, CDR1 is SGHRS and CDR2 YFSETQ. J lost 8 bases, V lost 4 bases, and 8 bases had no gene match. CDR3 length equals 13 residues. This CDR3 reads CASSRPEGAGYTF. The CDR3 coding sequence is TGCGCCAGCAGCCGGCCGGAGGGGGCGGGCTACACCTTC.

The rearrangement joins TRBV28 to TRBJ2-3, with D possibly called TRBD1 or TRBD2 (5 bases each). The CDR3 runs 15 residues. CDR1 MDHEN and CDR2 SYDVKM come from the germline V gene. Trimming pared 9 bases from V and 1 base from J, leaving 17 bases between. The DNA for the CDR3 is TGTGCCAGTTTTCCCCGGGGCGTGGGCACAGATACGCAGTATTTT. It codes for CASFPRGVGTDTQYF.

The CDR3 region has the DNA TGTGCCAGCAGCTTGCCCATAGCGGGATGGGACAATGAGCAGTTCTTC. This translates into CASSLPIAGWDNEQFF. V usage is TRBV11-2 and J usage is TRBJ2-1, with 8 bases that match TRBD2. After removal of 3 bases from V and 5 bases from J, the junction contained 9 bases not matched to a gene. In germline, CDR1 is SGHAT, CDR2 FQNNGV. The CDR3 runs to 16 residues.

This clone came up a few times. The V call is TRBV2, the J call TRBJ1-1; tentative D call: TRBD1 (5 bases). With 3 bases removed from V and 5 bases from J, the gap between germline ends came to 7 bases. CDR1 and CDR2 (germline): SNHLY, FYNNEI. This CDR3 has 12 residues. In DNA, the CDR3 is TGTGCCAGCAGTGAGGGGCGTACTGAAGCTTTCTTT. This sequence encodes CASSEGRTEAFF. Drawing the rest from reference TRBV2 and TRBJ1-1, the complete variable domain is EPEVTQTPSHQVTQMGQEVILRCVPISNHLYFYWYRQILGQKVEFLVSFYNNEISEKSEIFDDQFSVERPDGSNFTLKIRSTKLEDSAMYFCASSEGRTEAFFGQGTRLTVV.

As concerns this clone: Other DNA sequences from this sample encode an identical CDR3 as well. This chain uses TRBV28 with TRBJ2-7, with 13 bases identical to TRBD2. CDR1 and CDR2 from the germline V gene are MDHEN and SYDVKM. The CDR3 loop spans 15 amino acids. V trimming: 4 bases; J trimming: 3 bases; junction bases outside the gene matches: 3. The CDR3 region has the DNA TGTGCCAGCAGTTCACGGACTAGCGGGAGCTACGAGCAGTACTTC. Amino acids: CASSSRTSGSYEQYF.

The chain employs TRBV2 and TRBJ1-1, with D uncertain. Trimming stripped 4 bases from V and 1 base from J, with 13 bases between. This CDR3 contains 15 residues. From germline, CDR1 is SNHLY and CDR2 FYNNEI. The CDR3 DNA follows: TGTGCCAGCAGTGTCTTTTCGAAGGGGAACACTGAAGCTTTCTTT. Protein product: CASSVFSKGNTEAFF.

The gene calls are TRBV4-3 and TRBJ2-5; a weak D match, TRBD2 (5 bases). V gave up 0 bases and J gave up 2 bases, with 22 bases separating them. Per the germline V gene, CDR1 is LGHNA and CDR2 is YSLEER. The CDR3 covers 19 residues. This CDR3 reads CASSQDSAVSDKTQETQYF. The CDR3 bases are TGCGCCAGCAGCCAAGATAGCGCGGTCTCCGACAAGACACAAGAGACCCAGTACTTC.

The V gene is TRBV2, the J gene TRBJ2-2; 9 bases align to TRBD2. The V gene end was trimmed by 6 bases and the J gene end by 6 bases; junction bases not matched to a gene: 5. Germline V gene sequence: CDR1 SNHLY, CDR2 FYNNEI. The CDR3 runs 14 residues. CDR3: CASRGLAIPGELFF. The CDR3, as DNA: TGTGCCAGCAGGGGACTAGCAATCCCCGGGGAGCTGTTTTTT. Combining the CDR3 with reference TRBV2 and TRBJ2-2 gives the whole variable domain EPEVTQTPSHQVTQMGQEVILRCVPISNHLYFYWYRQILGQKVEFLVSFYNNEISEKSEIFDDQFSVERPDGSNFTLKIRSTKLEDSAMYFCASRGLAIPGELFFGEGSRLTVL.

The chain has TRBV30 and TRBJ2-1; D is uncertain. Trimming took off 3 bases at V and 6 bases at J, with 9 bases between the two ends. Germline V gene lookup returns CDR1 GTSNPN and CDR2 SVGIG (reference sequence). CDR3 size: 12 residues. In DNA, the CDR3 is TGTGCCTGGAGCGGAGACGCCAATGAGCAGTTCTTC. This translates into CAWSGDANEQFF.

The chain has TRBV15 and TRBJ2-2; D gene ambiguous. The CDR3 runs 15 residues. Germline lookup yields CDR1 LNHNV and CDR2 YYDKDF (reference sequence). The V end was cut by 2 bases, the J end by 4 bases, with 11 bases between. CDR3 bases: TGTGCCACCAGCAGAACTCCAGGATCCACCGGGGAGCTGTTTTTT. It encodes CATSRTPGSTGELFF.

In regard to this clone: Other DNA sequences in this sample translate to the same CDR3. V and J are TRBV5-1 and TRBJ2-5, with D possibly called TRBD1 or TRBD2 (5 bases each). Germline CDR1 SGHRS, CDR2 YFSETQ. Trimming stripped 1 base from V and 1 base from J, with 8 bases between. CDR3 length: 14 amino acids. CDR3 region: CASSLLGTQETQYF. CDR3 nucleotides: TGCGCCAGCAGCTTGCTAGGGACCCAAGAGACCCAGTACTTC. Based on the CDR3 plus reference TRBV5-1 and TRBJ2-5, the full variable domain is KAGVTQTPRYLIKTRGQQVTLSCSPISGHRSVSWYQQTPGQGLQFLFEYFSETQRNKGNFPGRFSGRQFSNSRSEMNVSTLELGDSALYLCASSLLGTQETQYFGPGTRLLVL.

This clone was observed a single time. This chain connects TRBV30 to TRBJ1-6; the match to TRBD1 covers 9 bases. The CDR3 runs to 17 residues. Trimming at V came to 3 bases and at J to 7 bases, leaving 13 bases not matched to a gene. Looked up from germline, CDR1 is GTSNPN and CDR2 is SVGIG (reference sequence). The CDR3 DNA follows: TGTGCCTGGAGGGGTCCCGGGACAGGGCGGTCGAATTCACCCCTCCACTTT. This translates into CAWRGPGTGRSNSPLHF.

The V and J genes are TRBV5-1 and TRBJ1-1, with D unresolved. CDR3 length equals 14 residues. V was pared by 6 bases and J by 1 base, with 13 bases between. CDR1 is SGHRS and CDR2 is YFSETQ in the germline V gene. CDR3 DNA sequence: TGCGCCAGCAACCCGGGCGGAGAGAACACTGAAGCTTTCTTT. The encoded protein is CASNPGGENTEAFF.

A few counts support this clone. The rearrangement links TRBV7-9 to TRBJ2-6; D may be TRBD1 (6 bases). Trimming shortened V by 7 bases and J by 1 base, and 11 bases separated the two germline ends. The CDR3 has 15 amino acids. Germline V gives CDR1 SEHNR, CDR2 FQNEAQ (reference sequence). In nucleotides, the CDR3 is TGTGCCAGCACGGACAGCCCATCTGGGGCCAACGTCCTGACTTTC. Protein: CASTDSPSGANVLTF.

This clone has only one observation. The V and J genes are TRBV5-1 and TRBJ2-3; possibly TRBD2 for D (5 bases). V was shortened by 4 bases and J by 6 bases, with 24 bases between the two germline ends. This CDR3 has 17 amino acids. In germline, CDR1 is SGHRS, CDR2 YFSETQ. This CDR3 is CASSNIMDRAWEDTQYF. The CDR3 nucleotides read TGCGCCAGCAGCAATATCATGGACCGGGCTTGGGAGGATACGCAGTATTTT.

The table lists this clone with a few counts. The rearrangement links TRBV6-5 to TRBJ1-5, with D unresolved. This CDR3 spans 13 amino acids. Germline CDR1 is MNHEY and CDR2 is SVGAGI. V was trimmed by 2 bases and J by 6 bases, leaving 8 bases between them. In DNA form, the CDR3 reads TGTGCCAGCAGTTACGCCCCAAGTCAGCCCCAGCATTTT. As protein: CASSYAPSQPQHF.

The V gene is TRBV5-4, the J gene TRBJ1-1; 7 bases match TRBD1. The CDR3 spans 16 residues. Trimming cost V 2 bases and J 2 bases; bases outside gene matches: 9. CDR1 and CDR2 (germline): SGHNT, YYREEE (reference sequence). CDR3 sequence (DNA): TGTGCCAGCAGCTTACCCCTAGGGGGCCTAAACACTGAAGCTTTCTTT. Translating it yields CASSLPLGGLNTEAFF.

This rearrangement joins TRBV16 to TRBJ1-4; D ambiguous. The CDR3 loop spans 16 amino acids. V was trimmed by 7 bases and J by 4 bases, leaving 19 bases between them. The V gene's germline CDR1 is KGHSY and CDR2 FQNENV. Here the CDR3 reads CASTHPPGTFNEKLFF. The CDR3 bases are TGTGCCAGCACCCACCCCCCGGGAACTTTTAATGAAAAACTGTTTTTT.